This entry lists 12 T cell receptor beta chains sequenced from one sample in a study of a mutant IDH1 vaccine in newly diagnosed glioma. Noted time point: baseline, week 1 (first vaccination visit). Treatment: pre-vaccination baseline after standard-of-care therapy. Profiled with immunoSEQ multiplex PCR; TCRdb holds only in-frame clones, not every one. The data hold tens of thousands of clones, with over 75% observed a single time. Sequenced material: PBMCs, taken from a glioma patient treated with radiotherapy, temozolomide or both. The receptors come from a man aged 25-45 years with glioma.

CDR3 sequence: CASSPTDRANTEAFF. The CDR3 region has the DNA TGCGCCAGCAGCCCAACGGACAGGGCGAACACTGAAGCTTTCTTT. This sequence joins TRBV4-3 and TRBJ1-1; 8 positions agree with TRBD1. J lost 1 base, V lost 4 bases, and 5 bases had no gene match. This CDR3 is 15 amino acids long. The germline CDR1 and CDR2 sequences are LGHNA and YSLEER.

The genes are TRBV27 and TRBJ1-4; possibly TRBD1 for D (6 bases). There are 14 residues in the CDR3. Germline CDR1 MNHEY, CDR2 SMNVEV (reference sequence). V lost 5 bases, J lost 8 bases, and 15 bases lay in between. In DNA, the CDR3 is TGTGCCAGCAGTCCGCTCCGACAGGCCGAAAAACTGTTTTTT. The encoded protein is CASSPLRQAEKLFF. The full variable domain, with the rest looked up from reference TRBV27 and TRBJ1-4, is EAQVTQNPRYLITVTGKKLTVTCSQNMNHEYMSWYRQDPGLGLRQIYYSMNVEVTDKGDVPEGYKVSRKEKRNFPLILESPSPNQTSLYFCASSPLRQAEKLFFGSGTQLSVL.

The rearrangement uses TRBV2 and TRBJ1-4, with D unresolved. Between the trimmed V and J ends, which lost 6 bases and 5 bases, there was a span of 10 bases. There are 13 residues in the CDR3. CDR1 is SNHLY and CDR2 is FYNNEI in the germline V gene. CDR3 loop: CASSLAANEKLFF. The CDR3 coding sequence is TGTGCCAGCAGCCTGGCTGCGAATGAAAAACTGTTTTTT.

This clone was picked up a small number of times. The gene calls are TRBV28 and TRBJ2-1; unclear D gene. The V and J ends lost 2 bases and 6 bases respectively, with 11 bases between them. CDR3 length: 14 amino acids. The germline CDR1 and CDR2 sequences are MDHEN and SYDVKM. In DNA, the CDR3 is TGTGCCAGCAGTTTAGTGGGTTTAACCAATGAGCAGTTCTTC. This translates into CASSLVGLTNEQFF. The full variable domain, completed using reference TRBV28 and TRBJ2-1, is DVKVTQSSRYLVKRTGEKVFLECVQDMDHENMFWYRQDPGLGLRLIYFSYDVKMKEKGDIPEGYSVSREKKERFSLILESASTNQTSMYLCASSLVGLTNEQFFGPGTRLTVL.

The CDR3 is CSVEDRFSSSTDTQYF. CDR3 nucleotide sequence: TGCAGCGTTGAAGATCGGTTCAGCTCTAGCACAGATACGCAGTATTTT. The chain is built from TRBV29-1 and TRBJ2-3; D remains ambiguous. CDR3 length: 16 amino acids. V lost 0 bases to trimming and J lost 0 bases, with 13 bases between them. Germline CDR1 and CDR2: SQVTM and ANQGSEA.

The V call is TRBV5-4, the J call TRBJ2-5; 7 bases line up with TRBD2. This CDR3 is 15 amino acids long. Germline trimming cut 3 bases from V and 5 bases from J; bases unmatched to any gene: 10. Germline loops: CDR1 SGHNT, CDR2 YYREEE (reference sequence). The chain's CDR3 is CASSSRDQGGETQYF. CDR3 in DNA: TGTGCCAGCAGCTCCCGGGACCAGGGAGGGGAGACCCAGTACTTC.

The rearrangement uses TRBV14 and TRBJ2-7, with 8 bases matching TRBD1. Germline assignment: CDR1 SGHDN and CDR2 FVKESK. The CDR3 is 13 residues long. With V trimmed by 9 bases and J by 3 bases, 7 bases remained unmatched. This CDR3 is CARNAGGHYEQYF. The CDR3 bases are TGTGCCAGAAACGCAGGGGGCCACTACGAGCAGTACTTC.

V usage is TRBV12-5 and J usage is TRBJ1-1; D gene uncertain. The germline V gene has CDR1 LGHNT and CDR2 FRNRAP. The CDR3 has 14 amino acids. The V end was cut by 5 bases, the J end by 4 bases, with 14 bases between. The CDR3 DNA reads as TGTGCTAGTGGTCCGCCGGGGTGGGGCACTGAAGCTTTCTTT. This codes for CASGPPGWGTEAFF. Full variable domain (outside the CDR3, taken from reference TRBV12-5 and TRBJ1-1): DARVTQTPRHKVTEMGQEVTMRCQPILGHNTVFWYRQTMMQGLELLAYFRNRAPLDDSGMPKDRFSAEMPDATLATLKIQPSEPRDSAVYFCASGPPGWGTEAFFGQGTRLTVV.

The chain employs TRBV4-1 and TRBJ2-2; tentatively, D is TRBD1 or TRBD2 (5 bases each). V lost 1 base to trimming and J lost 11 bases, with 8 bases between them. This CDR3 has 12 residues. In germline, CDR1 is MGHRA, CDR2 YSYEKL. CDR3 nucleotides: TGCGCCAGCAGCCAAGGAAGGGACGAGCTGTTTTTT. It is translated as CASSQGRDELFF.

This clone was seen more than once but under ten times. The rearrangement links TRBV7-3 to TRBJ2-1; weak D call: TRBD2 (6 bases). Germline V CDR1 and CDR2: SGHTA, FQGTGA. V shed 5 bases and J shed 4 bases, with 18 bases lying between them. CDR3 size: 16 residues. The CDR3 spells CASSPERDSRYNEQFF. The DNA of the CDR3 is TGTGCCAGCAGCCCAGAACGGGACTCACGATACAATGAGCAGTTCTTC.

This sequence joins TRBV12-5 and TRBJ2-1, with D perhaps matching TRBD2 (6 bases). Germline loops: CDR1 LGHNT, CDR2 FRNRAP. Deletions cut 3 bases from V and 7 bases from J, with 16 bases between. CDR3 length equals 15 residues. CDR3 sequence reads: CASGFGPEGGNEQFF. The CDR3 nucleotides read TGTGCTAGTGGTTTCGGCCCGGAGGGAGGAAATGAGCAGTTCTTC.

The rearrangement joins TRBV5-8 to TRBJ1-1; possible D gene TRBD1, 5 bases. Germline CDR1 is SGHTS and CDR2 is YDEGEE. The V end was cut by 3 bases, the J end by 4 bases, with 22 bases between. The CDR3 covers 17 residues. The CDR3 sequence: CASSSYPGLMRGTEAFF. DNA of the CDR3: TGTGCCAGCAGCTCTTATCCGGGACTTATGAGAGGCACTGAAGCTTTCTTT.